Only a few counts were recorded for the clone carrying this T cell receptor beta chain. This entry is derived from a study of beta chain features in type 1 diabetes. cDNA synthesis used the whole RNA isolate, giving expressed TCRB sequences. Sequencing was performed with immunoSEQ multiplex PCR; in TCRdb, only in-frame clones are kept and a portion is missing. The table lists a few hundred thousand clones, 25% to 35% of them singletons. J was trimmed by 2 bases and V by 7 bases; bases with no gene match: 4. The CDR3 totals 15 residues. Germline values: CDR1 MDHEN, CDR2 SYDVKM. The chain is built from TRBV28 and TRBJ2-2; TRBD1 aligns across 10 bases. The TCR comes from a man between 25 and 39 years old in good health. Sequencing was carried out using central memory CD4+ T cells from blood. Here the CDR3 reads CASKGQGFNTGELFF. CDR3 nucleotide sequence: TGTGCCAGCAAGGGACAGGGGTTTAACACCGGGGAGCTGTTTTTT.